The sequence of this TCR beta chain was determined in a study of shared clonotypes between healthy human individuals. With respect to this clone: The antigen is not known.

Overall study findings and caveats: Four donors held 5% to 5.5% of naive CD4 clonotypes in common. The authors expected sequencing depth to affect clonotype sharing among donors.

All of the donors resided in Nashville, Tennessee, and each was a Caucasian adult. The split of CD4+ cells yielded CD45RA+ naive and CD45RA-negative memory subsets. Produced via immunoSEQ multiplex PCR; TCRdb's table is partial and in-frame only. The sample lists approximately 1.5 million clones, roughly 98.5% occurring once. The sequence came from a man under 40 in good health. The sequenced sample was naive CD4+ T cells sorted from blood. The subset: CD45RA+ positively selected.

The CDR3 is CASSQEPLAVSSYEQYF. The CDR3 DNA follows: TGTGCCAGCAGCCAAGAGCCACTAGCGGTAAGCTCCTACGAGCAGTACTTC. The chain has TRBV4-2 and TRBJ2-7; 8 bases line up with TRBD2. V shed 0 bases and J 0 bases; nucleotides not matched to a gene: 7. The CDR3 covers 17 residues. Germline V CDR1 and CDR2: LGHNA, YNFKEQ.